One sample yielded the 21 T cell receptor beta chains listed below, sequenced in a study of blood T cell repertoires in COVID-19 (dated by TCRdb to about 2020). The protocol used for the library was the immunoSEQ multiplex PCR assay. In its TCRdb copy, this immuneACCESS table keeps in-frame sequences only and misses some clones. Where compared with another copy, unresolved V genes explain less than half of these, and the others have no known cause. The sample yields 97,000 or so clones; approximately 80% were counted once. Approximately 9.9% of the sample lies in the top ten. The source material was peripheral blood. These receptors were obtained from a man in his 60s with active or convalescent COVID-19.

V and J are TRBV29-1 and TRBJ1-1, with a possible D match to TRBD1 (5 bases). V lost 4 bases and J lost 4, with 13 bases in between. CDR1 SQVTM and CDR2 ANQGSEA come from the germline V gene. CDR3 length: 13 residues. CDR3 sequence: CSVVRGGGTEAFF. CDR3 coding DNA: TGCAGCGTTGTTAGGGGCGGGGGCACTGAAGCTTTCTTT.

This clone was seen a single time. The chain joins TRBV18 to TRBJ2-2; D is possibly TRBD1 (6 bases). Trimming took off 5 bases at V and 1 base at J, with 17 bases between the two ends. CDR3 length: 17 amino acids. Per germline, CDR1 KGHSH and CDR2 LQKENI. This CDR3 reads CASSAFQTGQNTGELFF. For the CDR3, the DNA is TGTGCCAGCTCAGCATTTCAGACAGGACAGAACACCGGGGAGCTGTTTTTT.

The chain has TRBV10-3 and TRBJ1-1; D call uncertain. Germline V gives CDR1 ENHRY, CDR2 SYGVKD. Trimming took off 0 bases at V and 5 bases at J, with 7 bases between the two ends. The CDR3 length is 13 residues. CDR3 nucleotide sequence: TGTGCCATCAGTGAGTCATGGCAAACTGAAGCTTTCTTT. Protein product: CAISESWQTEAFF.

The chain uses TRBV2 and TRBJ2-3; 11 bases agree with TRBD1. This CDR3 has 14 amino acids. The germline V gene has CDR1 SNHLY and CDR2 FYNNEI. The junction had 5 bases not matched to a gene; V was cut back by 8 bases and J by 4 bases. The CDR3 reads CASAWTGGSDTQYF. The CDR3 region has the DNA TGTGCCAGCGCTTGGACAGGGGGCTCAGATACGCAGTATTTT.

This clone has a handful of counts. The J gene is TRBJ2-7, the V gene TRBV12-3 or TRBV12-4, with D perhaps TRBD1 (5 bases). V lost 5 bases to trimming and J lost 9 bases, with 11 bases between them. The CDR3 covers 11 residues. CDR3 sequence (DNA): TGTGCCAGCAGTCCAGGGTCGGGGCAGTACTTC. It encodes CASSPGSGQYF.

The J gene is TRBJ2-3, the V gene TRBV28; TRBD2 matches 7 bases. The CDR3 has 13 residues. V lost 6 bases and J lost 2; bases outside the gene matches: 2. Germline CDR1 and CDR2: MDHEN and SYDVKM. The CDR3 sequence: CASRGGITDTQYF. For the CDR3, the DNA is TGTGCCAGCAGGGGGGGGATCACAGATACGCAGTATTTT.

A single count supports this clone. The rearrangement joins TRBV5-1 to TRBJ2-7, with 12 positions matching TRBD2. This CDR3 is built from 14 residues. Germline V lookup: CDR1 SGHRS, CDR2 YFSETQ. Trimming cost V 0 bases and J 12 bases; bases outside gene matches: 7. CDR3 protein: CASSLDPSGRAPYF. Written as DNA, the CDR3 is TGCGCCAGCAGCTTGGATCCTAGCGGGAGGGCCCCGTACTTC.

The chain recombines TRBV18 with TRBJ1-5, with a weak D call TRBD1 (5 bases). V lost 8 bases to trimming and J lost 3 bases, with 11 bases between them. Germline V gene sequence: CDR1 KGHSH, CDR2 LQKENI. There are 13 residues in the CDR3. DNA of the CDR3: TGTGCCAGCCGTGACAGTCACAATCAGCCCCAGCATTTT. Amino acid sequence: CASRDSHNQPQHF.

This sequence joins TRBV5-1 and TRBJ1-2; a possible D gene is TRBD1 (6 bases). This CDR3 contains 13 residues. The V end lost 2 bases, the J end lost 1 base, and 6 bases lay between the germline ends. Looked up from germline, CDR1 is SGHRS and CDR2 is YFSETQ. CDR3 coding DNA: TGCGCCAGCAGCTTACAGGGTAACTATGGCTACACCTTC. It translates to CASSLQGNYGYTF.

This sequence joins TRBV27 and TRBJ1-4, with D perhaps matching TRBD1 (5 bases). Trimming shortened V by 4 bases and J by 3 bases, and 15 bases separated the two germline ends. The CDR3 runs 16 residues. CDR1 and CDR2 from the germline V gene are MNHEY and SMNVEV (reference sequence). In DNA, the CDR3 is TGTGCCAGCAGTTCTGAGTCGACAGTCTCTAATGAAAAACTGTTTTTT. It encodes CASSSESTVSNEKLFF. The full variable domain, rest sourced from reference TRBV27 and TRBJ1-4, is EAQVTQNPRYLITVTGKKLTVTCSQNMNHEYMSWYRQDPGLGLRQIYYSMNVEVTDKGDVPEGYKVSRKEKRNFPLILESPSPNQTSLYFCASSSESTVSNEKLFFGSGTQLSVL.

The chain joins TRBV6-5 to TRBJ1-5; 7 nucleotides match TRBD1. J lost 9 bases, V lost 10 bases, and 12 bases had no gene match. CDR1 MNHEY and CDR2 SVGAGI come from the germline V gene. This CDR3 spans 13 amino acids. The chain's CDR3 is CATQRGPGMPQHF. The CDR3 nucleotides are TGTGCCACCCAAAGGGGGCCAGGGATGCCCCAGCATTTT.

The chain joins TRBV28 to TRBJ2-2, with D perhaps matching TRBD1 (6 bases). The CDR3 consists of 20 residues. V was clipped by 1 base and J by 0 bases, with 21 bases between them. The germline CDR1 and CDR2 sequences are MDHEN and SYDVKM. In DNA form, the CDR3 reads TGTGCCAGCAGTTTATTCAGCTTGGGGGTTGGGACAACGAACACCGGGGAGCTGTTTTTT. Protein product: CASSLFSLGVGTTNTGELFF.

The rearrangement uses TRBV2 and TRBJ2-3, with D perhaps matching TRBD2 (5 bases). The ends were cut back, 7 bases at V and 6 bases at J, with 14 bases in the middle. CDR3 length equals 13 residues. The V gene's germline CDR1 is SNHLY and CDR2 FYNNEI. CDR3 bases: TGTGCCAGCAAGAGGGAGTTAGCGGATACGCAGTATTTT. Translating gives CASKRELADTQYF.

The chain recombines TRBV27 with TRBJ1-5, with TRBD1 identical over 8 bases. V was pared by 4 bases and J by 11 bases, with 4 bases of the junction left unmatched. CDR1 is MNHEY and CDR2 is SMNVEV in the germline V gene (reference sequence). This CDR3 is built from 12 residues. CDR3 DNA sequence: TGTGCCAGCAGTTCCACACAGGGGGCCCAGCATTTT. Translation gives CASSSTQGAQHF.

As DNA, the CDR3 is TGTGCCAGCAGCTTAGCGGGCAGGGCTGATGAAAAACTGTTTTTT. Amino acids: CASSLAGRADEKLFF. The genes are TRBV11-2 and TRBJ1-4; tentatively, D is TRBD1 (5 bases). The V gene's germline CDR1 is SGHAT and CDR2 FQNNGV. V shed 1 base and J shed 6 bases, with 12 bases lying between them. The CDR3 is 15 amino acids.

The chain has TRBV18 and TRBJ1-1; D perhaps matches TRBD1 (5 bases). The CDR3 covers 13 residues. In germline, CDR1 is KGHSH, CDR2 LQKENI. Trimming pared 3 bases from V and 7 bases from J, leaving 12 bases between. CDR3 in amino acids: CASSPGGELEAFF. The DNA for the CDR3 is TGTGCCAGCTCACCGGGAGGGGAGCTTGAAGCTTTCTTT.

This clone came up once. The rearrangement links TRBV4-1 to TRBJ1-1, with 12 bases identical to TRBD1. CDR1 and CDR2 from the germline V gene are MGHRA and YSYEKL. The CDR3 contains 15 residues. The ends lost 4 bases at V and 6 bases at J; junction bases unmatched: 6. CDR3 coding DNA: TGCGCCAGCAGCCTTCCGGGACAGGGGGCTCCTGAAGCTTTCTTT. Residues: CASSLPGQGAPEAFF.

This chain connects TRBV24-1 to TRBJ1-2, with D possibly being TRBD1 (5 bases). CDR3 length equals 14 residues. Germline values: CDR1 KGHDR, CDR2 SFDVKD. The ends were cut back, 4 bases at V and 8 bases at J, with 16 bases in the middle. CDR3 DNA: TGTGCCACCAGTGACCCCGGCACCCCAGGGGGCTACACCTTC. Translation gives CATSDPGTPGGYTF.

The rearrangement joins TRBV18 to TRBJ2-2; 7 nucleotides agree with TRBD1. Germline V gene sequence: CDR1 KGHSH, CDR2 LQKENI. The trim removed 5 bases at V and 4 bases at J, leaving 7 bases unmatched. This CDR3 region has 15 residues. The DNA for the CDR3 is TGTGCCAGCTCAGGAACAGGGGAAGGCACCGGGGAGCTGTTTTTT. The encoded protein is CASSGTGEGTGELFF.

CDR3 protein: CASSKGQVGDTEAFF. In DNA, the CDR3 is TGCGCCAGCAGCAAGGGACAGGTCGGGGACACTGAAGCTTTCTTT. The V gene is TRBV5-1, the J gene TRBJ1-1; 8 bases agree with TRBD1. V lost 4 bases to trimming and J lost 3 bases; unmatched junction nucleotides: 8. The germline gives CDR1 SGHRS, CDR2 YFSETQ. The CDR3 is 15 residues long. Looking up the rest from reference TRBV5-1 and TRBJ1-1 gives the full variable domain: KAGVTQTPRYLIKTRGQQVTLSCSPISGHRSVSWYQQTPGQGLQFLFEYFSETQRNKGNFPGRFSGRQFSNSRSEMNVSTLELGDSALYLCASSKGQVGDTEAFFGQGTRLTVV.

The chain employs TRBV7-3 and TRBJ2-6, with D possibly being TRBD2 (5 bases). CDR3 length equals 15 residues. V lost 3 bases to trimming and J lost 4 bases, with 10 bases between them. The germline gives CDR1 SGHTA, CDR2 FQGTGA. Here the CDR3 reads CASSFSGGGANVLTF. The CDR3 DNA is TGTGCCAGCAGCTTTTCAGGAGGCGGGGCCAACGTCCTGACTTTC.